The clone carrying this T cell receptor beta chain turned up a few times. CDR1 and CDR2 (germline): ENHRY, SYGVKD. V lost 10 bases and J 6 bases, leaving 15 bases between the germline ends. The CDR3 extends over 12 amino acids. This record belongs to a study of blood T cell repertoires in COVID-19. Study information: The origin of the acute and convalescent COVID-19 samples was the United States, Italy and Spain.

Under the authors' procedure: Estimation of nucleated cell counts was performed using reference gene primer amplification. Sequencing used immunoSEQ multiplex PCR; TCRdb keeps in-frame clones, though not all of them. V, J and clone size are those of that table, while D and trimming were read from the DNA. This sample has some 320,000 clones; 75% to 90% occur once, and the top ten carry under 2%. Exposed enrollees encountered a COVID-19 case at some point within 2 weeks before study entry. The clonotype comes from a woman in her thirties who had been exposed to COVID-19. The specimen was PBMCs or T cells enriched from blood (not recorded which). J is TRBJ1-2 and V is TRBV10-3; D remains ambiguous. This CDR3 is CATQELYDGYTF. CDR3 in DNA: TGTGCCACCCAAGAGTTGTACGATGGCTACACCTTC.